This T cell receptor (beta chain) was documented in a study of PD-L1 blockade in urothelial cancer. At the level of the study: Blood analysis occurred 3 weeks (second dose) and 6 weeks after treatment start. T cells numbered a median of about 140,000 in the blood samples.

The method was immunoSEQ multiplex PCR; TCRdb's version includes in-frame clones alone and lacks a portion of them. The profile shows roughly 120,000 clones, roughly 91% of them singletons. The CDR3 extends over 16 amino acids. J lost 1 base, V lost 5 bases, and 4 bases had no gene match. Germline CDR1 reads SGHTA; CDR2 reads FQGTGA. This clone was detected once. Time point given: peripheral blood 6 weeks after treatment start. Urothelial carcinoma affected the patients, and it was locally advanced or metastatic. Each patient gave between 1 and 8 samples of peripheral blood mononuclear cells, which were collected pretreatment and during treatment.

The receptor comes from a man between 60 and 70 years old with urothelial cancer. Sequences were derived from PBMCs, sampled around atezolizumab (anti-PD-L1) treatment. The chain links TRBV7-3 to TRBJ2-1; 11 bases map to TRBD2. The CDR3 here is CASSPLAGGSYNEQFF. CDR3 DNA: TGTGCCAGCAGCCCTCTAGCGGGGGGTTCCTACAATGAGCAGTTCTTC.